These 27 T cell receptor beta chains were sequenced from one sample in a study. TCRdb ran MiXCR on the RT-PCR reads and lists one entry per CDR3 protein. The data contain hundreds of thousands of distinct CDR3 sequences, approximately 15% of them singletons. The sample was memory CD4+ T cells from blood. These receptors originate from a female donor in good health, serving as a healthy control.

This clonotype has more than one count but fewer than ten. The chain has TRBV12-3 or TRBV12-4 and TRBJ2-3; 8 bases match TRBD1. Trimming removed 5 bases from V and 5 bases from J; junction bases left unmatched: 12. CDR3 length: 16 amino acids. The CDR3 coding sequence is TGTGCCAGCAGTGCAGGGAGCAGGGGGCGGAGAGATACGCAGTATTTT. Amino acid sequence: CASSAGSRGRRDTQYF.

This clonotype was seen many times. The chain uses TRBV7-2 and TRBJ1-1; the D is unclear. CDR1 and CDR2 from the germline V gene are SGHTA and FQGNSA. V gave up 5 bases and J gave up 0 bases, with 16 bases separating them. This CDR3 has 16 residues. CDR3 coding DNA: TGTGCCAGCAGCCAAAACGCCAGGAGGGTGAACACTGAAGCTTTCTTT. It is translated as CASSQNARRVNTEAFF. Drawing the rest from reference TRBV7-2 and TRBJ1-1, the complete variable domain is GAGVSQSPSNKVTEKGKDVELRCDPISGHTALYWYRQSLGQGLEFLIYFQGNSAPDKSGLPSDRFSAERTGGSVSTLTIQRTQQEDSAVYLCASSQNARRVNTEAFFGQGTRLTVV.

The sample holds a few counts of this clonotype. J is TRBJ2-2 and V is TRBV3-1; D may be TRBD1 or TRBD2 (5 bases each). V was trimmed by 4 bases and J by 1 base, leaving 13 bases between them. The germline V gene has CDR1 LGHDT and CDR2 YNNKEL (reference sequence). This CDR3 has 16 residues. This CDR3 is CASSRSRGGNTGELFF. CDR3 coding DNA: TGTGCCAGCAGCCGTTCGAGGGGCGGGAACACCGGGGAGCTGTTTTTT.

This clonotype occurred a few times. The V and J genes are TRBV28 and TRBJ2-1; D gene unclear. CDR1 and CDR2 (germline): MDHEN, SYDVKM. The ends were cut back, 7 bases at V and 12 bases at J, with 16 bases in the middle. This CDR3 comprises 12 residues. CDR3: CASNLKGYGQFF. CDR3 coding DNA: TGTGCCAGCAACCTAAAGGGCTATGGGCAGTTCTTC.

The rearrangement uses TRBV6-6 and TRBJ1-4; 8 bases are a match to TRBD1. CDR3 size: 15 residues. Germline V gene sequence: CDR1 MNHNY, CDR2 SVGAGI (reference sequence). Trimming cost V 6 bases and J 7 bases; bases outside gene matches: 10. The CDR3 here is CASRRVAGGGEKLFF. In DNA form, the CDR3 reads TGTGCCAGCAGACGAGTCGCAGGGGGCGGTGAAAAACTGTTTTTT.

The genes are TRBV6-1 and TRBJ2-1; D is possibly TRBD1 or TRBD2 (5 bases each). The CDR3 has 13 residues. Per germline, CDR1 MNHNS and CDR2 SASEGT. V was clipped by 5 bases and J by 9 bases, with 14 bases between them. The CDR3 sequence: CASSTFWDREQFF. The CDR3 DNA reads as TGTGCCAGCAGTACTTTCTGGGACCGTGAGCAGTTCTTC.

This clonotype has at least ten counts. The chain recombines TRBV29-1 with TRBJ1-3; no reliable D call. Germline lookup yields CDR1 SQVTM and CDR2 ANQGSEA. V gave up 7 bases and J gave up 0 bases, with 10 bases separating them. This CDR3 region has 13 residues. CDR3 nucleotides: TGCAGCGCCGGATCGGGCTCTGGAAACACCATATATTTT. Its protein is CSAGSGSGNTIYF.

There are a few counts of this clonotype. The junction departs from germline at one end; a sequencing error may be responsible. The CDR3 nucleotides read TGTGCCAGCAGCGGGGCCGGGACTAGCGGGACTGGCCATTTT. Translating gives CASSGAGTSGTGHF. The chain couples TRBV5-5 to TRBJ2-3, with 13 nucleotides matching TRBD2. This CDR3 comprises 14 residues. Germline assignment: CDR1 SGHKS and CDR2 YYEKEE (reference sequence).

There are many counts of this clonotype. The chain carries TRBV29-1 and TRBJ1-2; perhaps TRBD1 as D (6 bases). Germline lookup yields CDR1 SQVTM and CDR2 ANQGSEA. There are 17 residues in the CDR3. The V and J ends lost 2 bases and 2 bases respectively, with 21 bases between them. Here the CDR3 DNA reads TGCAGCGTTGAAAGGGGGGCAGGGAGGGAAAGGAACTATGGCTACACCTTC. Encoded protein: CSVERGAGRERNYGYTF.

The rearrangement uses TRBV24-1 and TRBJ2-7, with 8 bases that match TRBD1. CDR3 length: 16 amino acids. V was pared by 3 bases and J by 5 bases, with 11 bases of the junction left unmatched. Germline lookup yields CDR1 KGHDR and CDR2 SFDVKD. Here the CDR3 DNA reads TGTGCCACCAGTGATCCCCCTTCGGCAGGGGGCAACGAGCAGTACTTC. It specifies CATSDPPSAGGNEQYF.

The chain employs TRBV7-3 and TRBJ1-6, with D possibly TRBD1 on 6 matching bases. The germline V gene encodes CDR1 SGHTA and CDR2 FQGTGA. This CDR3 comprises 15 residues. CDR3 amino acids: CARTTDRGLNSPLHF. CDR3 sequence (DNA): TGTGCGCGCACTACAGACCGGGGGCTAAATTCACCCCTCCACTTT.

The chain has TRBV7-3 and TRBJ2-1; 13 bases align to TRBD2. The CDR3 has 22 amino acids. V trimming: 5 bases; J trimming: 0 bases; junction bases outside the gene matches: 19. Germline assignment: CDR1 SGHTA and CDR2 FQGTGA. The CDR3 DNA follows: TGTGCCAGCAGCCGGACTAGCGGGAGTTCATACAGCTTCGCGAGCTCCTACAATGAGCAGTTCTTC. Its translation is CASSRTSGSSYSFASSYNEQFF.

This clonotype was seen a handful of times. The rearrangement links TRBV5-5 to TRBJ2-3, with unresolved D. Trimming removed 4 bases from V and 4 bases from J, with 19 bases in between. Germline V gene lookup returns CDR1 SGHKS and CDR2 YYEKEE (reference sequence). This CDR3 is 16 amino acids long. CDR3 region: CASSPTAVSSADTQYF. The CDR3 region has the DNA TGTGCCAGCAGCCCCACGGCGGTCTCAAGTGCAGATACGCAGTATTTT.

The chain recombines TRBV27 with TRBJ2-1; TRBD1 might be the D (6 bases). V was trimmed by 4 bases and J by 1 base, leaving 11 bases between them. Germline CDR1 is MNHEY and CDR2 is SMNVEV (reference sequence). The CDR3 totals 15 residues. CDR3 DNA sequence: TGTGCCAGCAGTTCACCGACAGGTTCCTACAATGAGCAGTTCTTC. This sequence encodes CASSSPTGSYNEQFF.

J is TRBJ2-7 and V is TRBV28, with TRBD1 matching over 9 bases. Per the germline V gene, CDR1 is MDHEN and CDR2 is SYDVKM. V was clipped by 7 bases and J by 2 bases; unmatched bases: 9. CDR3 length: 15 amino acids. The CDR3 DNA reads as TGTGCCAGCACTACCTGGACAGGGGCGACCTACGAGCAGTACTTC. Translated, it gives CASTTWTGATYEQYF.

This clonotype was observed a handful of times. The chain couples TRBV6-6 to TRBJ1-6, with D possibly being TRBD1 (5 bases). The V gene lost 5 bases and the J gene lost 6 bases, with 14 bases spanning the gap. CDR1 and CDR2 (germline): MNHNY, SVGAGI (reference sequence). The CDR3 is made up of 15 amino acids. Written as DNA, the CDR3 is TGTGCCAGCAGTCGTAGAGGGGCCCTTAATTCACCCCTCCACTTT. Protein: CASSRRGALNSPLHF.

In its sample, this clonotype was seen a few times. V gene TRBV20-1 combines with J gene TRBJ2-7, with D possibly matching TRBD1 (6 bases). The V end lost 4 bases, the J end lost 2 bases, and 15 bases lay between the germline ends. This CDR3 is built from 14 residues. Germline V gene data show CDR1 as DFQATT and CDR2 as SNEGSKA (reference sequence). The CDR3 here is CSATQTGHPYEQYF. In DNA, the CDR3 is TGCAGTGCTACGCAGACGGGACACCCCTACGAGCAGTACTTC.

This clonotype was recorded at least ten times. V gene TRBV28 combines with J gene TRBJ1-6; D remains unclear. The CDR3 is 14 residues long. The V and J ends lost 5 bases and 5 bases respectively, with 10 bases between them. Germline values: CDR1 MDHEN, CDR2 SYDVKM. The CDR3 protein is CASSPNWDNSPLHF. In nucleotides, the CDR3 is TGTGCCAGCAGTCCGAATTGGGATAATTCACCCCTCCACTTT.

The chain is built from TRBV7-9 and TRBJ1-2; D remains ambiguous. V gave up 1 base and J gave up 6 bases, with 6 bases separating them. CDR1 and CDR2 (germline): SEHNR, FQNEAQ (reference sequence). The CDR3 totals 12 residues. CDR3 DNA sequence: TGTGCCAGCAGCTTAGACCTGGATGGCTACACCTTC. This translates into CASSLDLDGYTF.

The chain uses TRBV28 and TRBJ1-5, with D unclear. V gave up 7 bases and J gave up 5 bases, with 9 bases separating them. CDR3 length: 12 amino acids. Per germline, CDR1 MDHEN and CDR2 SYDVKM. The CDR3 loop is CASTVEDQPQHF. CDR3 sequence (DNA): TGTGCCAGCACAGTGGAGGATCAGCCCCAGCATTTT. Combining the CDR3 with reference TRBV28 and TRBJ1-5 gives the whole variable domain DVKVTQSSRYLVKRTGEKVFLECVQDMDHENMFWYRQDPGLGLRLIYFSYDVKMKEKGDIPEGYSVSREKKERFSLILESASTNQTSMYLCASTVEDQPQHFGDGTRLSIL.

CDR3 sequence (DNA): TGCAGCGCCAGTACAACAGTCTCAACGAACACCGGGGAGCTGTTTTTT. Translated, it gives CSASTTVSTNTGELFF. The rearrangement uses TRBV29-1 and TRBJ2-2; D is uncertain. Germline V gene data show CDR1 as SQVTM and CDR2 as ANQGSEA. Between the trimmed V and J ends, which lost 7 bases and 0 bases, there was a span of 18 bases. The CDR3 has 16 amino acids.

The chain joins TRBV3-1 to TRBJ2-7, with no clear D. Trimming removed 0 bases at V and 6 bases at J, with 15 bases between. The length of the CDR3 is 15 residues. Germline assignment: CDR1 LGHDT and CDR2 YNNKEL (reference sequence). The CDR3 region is CASSQEGVHVGEQYF. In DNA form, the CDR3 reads TGTGCCAGCAGCCAAGAAGGAGTTCACGTGGGCGAGCAGTACTTC.

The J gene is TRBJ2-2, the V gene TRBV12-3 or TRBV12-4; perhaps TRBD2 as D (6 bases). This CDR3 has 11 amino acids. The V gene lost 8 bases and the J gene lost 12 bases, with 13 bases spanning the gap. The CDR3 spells CASGPLAQLFF. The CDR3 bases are TGTGCCAGCGGCCCCCTAGCGCAGCTGTTTTTT.

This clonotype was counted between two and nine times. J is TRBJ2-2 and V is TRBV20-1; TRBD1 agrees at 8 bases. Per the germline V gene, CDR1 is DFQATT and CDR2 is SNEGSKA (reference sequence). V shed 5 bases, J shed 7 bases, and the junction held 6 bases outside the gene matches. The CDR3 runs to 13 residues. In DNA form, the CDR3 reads TGCAGTGCTTACAGGGGGAGCGGCGGGGAGCTGTTTTTT. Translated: CSAYRGSGGELFF.

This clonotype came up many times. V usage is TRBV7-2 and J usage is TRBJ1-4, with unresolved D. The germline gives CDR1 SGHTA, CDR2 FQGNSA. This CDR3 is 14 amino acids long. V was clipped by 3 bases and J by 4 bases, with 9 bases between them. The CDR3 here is CASSLGGNNEKLFF. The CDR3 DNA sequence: TGTGCCAGCAGCTTGGGAGGGAATAATGAAAAACTGTTTTTT.

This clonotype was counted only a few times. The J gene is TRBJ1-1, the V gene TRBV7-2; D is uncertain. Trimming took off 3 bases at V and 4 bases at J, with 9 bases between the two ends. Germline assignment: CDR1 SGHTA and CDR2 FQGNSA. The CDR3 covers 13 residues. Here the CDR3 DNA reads TGTGCCAGCAGCTTCTCAAGGTCCACTGAAGCTTTCTTT. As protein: CASSFSRSTEAFF.

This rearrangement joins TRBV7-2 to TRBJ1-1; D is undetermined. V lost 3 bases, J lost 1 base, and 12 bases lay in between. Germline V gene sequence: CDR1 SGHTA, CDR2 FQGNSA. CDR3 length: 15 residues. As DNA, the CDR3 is TGTGCCAGCAGCTTTGATTGGATAGAGAACACTGAAGCTTTCTTT. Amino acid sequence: CASSFDWIENTEAFF.